This TCR beta chain is from a study of T-cell reconstitution after alpha-beta-depleted transplantation in children (TCRdb year 2016). Background for the entire study: Using TCR repertoire profiling, the study followed T-cell immune reconstitution in a quantitative way in children after TCRalphabeta/CD19-depleted allogeneic hematopoietic cell transplantation.

The sample's treatment or condition label, in plain terms: allogeneic hematopoietic cell transplantation with graft depleted of TCRalphabeta T cells and CD19 B cells. The transplant recipients were children given TCRalphabeta/CD19-depleted allogeneic hematopoietic cell grafts. V lost 6 bases and J lost 4 bases; the stretch between them is 15 bases long. According to the germline V gene, CDR1 reads MNHNS and CDR2 reads SASEGT. The CDR3 starts with the cysteine, ends with the phenylalanine, and has 14 residues. Solely the CDR3 DNA is kept, with 42 bases framed from the first base. Library preparation was by PCR. TCRdb shows the sequencer as Illumina HiSeq 2500. TCR library preparation used molecular barcoding, with unique molecular identifiers applied to normalize quantification of the TCRbeta repertoire. In TCRdb, the public reads were trimmed at Q25 with fastp and aligned with MiXCR, with productive beta chains retained. CDR3 protein sequences are deduplicated, and each keeps its most common genes and DNA. A total of roughly 340,000 distinct CDR3 sequences appear in this sample, 15% to 20% of them only once. Jointly, the top ten make up about 41% of the sample.

Only a few counts were recorded for this clonotype. Its antigen specificity is not known. Qualities for individual bases were not recorded, and no much larger clone is one base off. On the study overall, not on this receptor specifically: Over subsequent months, a decline in hyperexpanded clone frequencies was noted, and after one year, T-cell counts and TCRbeta diversity were mostly ascribed to newly produced T cells. In some patients, the high TCRbeta diversity seen at day 60 was put down to recipient T cells and intrathymic progenitors that had survived conditioning. The apparently early alphabetaT-cell count recovery about two months after transplant was reportedly dependent on only several hundred rapidly expanded clones derived from non-depleted graft cells.

Sequenced material: PBMCs, mostly from graft donor cells, taken 360 days after TCRalphabeta/CD19-depleted stem cell transplant. This TCR came from a male patient aged 2-15 years who had a stem cell transplant for acute lymphoblastic leukemia, so the T cells may come from the graft donor. This sequence uses TRBV6-1 and TRBJ2-5, with the D assignment possibly TRBD1 or TRBD2, given 5 matching bases for each. The nucleotide sequence is TGTGCCAGCAGCGGGACCCTCACGGGAGAGACCCAGTACTTC. It is translated as CASSGTLTGETQYF.